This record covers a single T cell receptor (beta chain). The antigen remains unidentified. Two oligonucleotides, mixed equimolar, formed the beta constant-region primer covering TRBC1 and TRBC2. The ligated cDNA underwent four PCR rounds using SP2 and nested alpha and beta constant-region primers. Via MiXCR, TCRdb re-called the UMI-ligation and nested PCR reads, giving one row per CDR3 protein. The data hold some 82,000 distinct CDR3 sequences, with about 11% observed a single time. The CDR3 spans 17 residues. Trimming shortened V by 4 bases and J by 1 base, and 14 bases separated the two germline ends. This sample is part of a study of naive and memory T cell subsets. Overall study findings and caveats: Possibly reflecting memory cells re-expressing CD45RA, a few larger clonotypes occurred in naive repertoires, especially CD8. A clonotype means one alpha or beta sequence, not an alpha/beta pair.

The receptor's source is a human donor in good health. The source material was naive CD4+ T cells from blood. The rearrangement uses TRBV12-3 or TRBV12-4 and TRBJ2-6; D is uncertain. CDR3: CASSSYPFSSGANVLTF. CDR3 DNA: TGTGCCAGCAGTTCGTACCCTTTCTCGTCTGGGGCCAACGTCCTGACTTTC.